The 27 T cell receptor beta chains given below trace back to one sample, sequenced in a study of T cell responses to AZD1222 COVID-19 vaccine. The table came from immunoSEQ multiplex PCR; TCRdb's copy has only in-frame clones and leaves some out. The sample contains 89,000 or so clones, about 90% of which appear only once. This specimen was peripheral blood, taken on day 0 of AZD1222 vaccination. These TCRs come from an adult in good health.

The rearrangement joins TRBV3-1 (or the pseudogene TRBV3-2) to TRBJ1-5; D is ambiguous. The germline CDR1 and CDR2 sequences are LGHDT and YNNKEL (reference sequence). Trimming pared 2 bases from V and 4 bases from J, leaving 9 bases between. The CDR3 extends over 14 amino acids. CDR3 coding DNA: TGTGCCAGCAGCCAAACGGGTCTTAATCAGCCCCAGCATTTT. It yields the protein CASSQTGLNQPQHF.

The rearrangement uses TRBV5-6 and TRBJ1-2; perhaps TRBD1 as D (5 bases). The germline gives CDR1 SGHDT, CDR2 YYEEEE. CDR3 length: 14 amino acids. The V end lost 4 bases, the J end lost 4 bases, and 14 bases lay between the germline ends. The CDR3 region is CASSLSYGGYGYTF. The CDR3 DNA sequence: TGTGCCAGCAGCCTGTCCTACGGGGGCTATGGCTACACCTTC.

The J gene is TRBJ2-2, the V gene TRBV5-1; unclear D gene. This CDR3 is built from 15 residues. Looked up from germline, CDR1 is SGHRS and CDR2 is YFSETQ. Trimming took off 0 bases at V and 1 base at J, with 7 bases between the two ends. This chain's CDR3 is CASSLGHMNTGELFF. DNA for the CDR3: TGCGCCAGCAGCTTGGGGCATATGAACACCGGGGAGCTGTTTTTT.

The J gene is TRBJ2-5, the V gene TRBV6-1, with a tentative D call TRBD1 (6 bases). Trimming left V 1 base short and J 9 bases short, with 6 bases between. From germline, CDR1 is MNHNS and CDR2 SASEGT. This CDR3 comprises 11 residues. The CDR3 reads CASSEDRAQYF. The DNA of the CDR3 is TGTGCCAGCAGTGAAGACAGGGCCCAGTACTTC.

V is TRBV25-1 and J is TRBJ1-2; weak D call: TRBD1 (6 bases). CDR1 and CDR2 (germline): MGHDK, SYGVNS. V lost 6 bases to trimming and J lost 7 bases, with 21 bases between them. The CDR3 loop spans 15 amino acids. CDR3 DNA: TGTGCCAGCAGGGGACATACCGGGACGGAATTTGGCTACACCTTC. It translates to CASRGHTGTEFGYTF.

CDR3 DNA: TGTGCCACCAGCAGAGCCCGAGGGACAGGGGCTGGAAACACCATATATTTT. It translates to CATSRARGTGAGNTIYF. The gene calls are TRBV15 and TRBJ1-3; 10 bases are a match to TRBD1. V gave up 1 base and J gave up 2 bases; unmatched junction bases: 5. The CDR3 totals 17 residues. The V gene's germline CDR1 is LNHNV and CDR2 YYDKDF (reference sequence).

This chain uses TRBV21-1 with TRBJ2-3; whether TRBD2, the table's D call, matches the DNA was not checked. TRBV21-1 is a documented pseudogene. The CDR3 is 16 amino acids. The CDR3 loop is CASSPPTSGRSDTQYF. The CDR3 DNA reads as TGTGCCAGCAGCCCCCCGACTAGCGGGAGGTCAGATACGCAGTATTTT.

The chain is built from TRBV28 and TRBJ1-1; D remains ambiguous. With 3 bases removed from V and 1 base from J, the gap between germline ends came to 18 bases. The length of the CDR3 is 17 residues. Germline V lookup: CDR1 MDHEN, CDR2 SYDVKM. The CDR3 region has the DNA TGTGCCAGCAGTTTGCCCCCCGACCAAATAGGGAACACTGAAGCTTTCTTT. Its protein product is CASSLPPDQIGNTEAFF.

This clone has only one observation. The rearrangement links TRBV13 to TRBJ2-3; the D gene is possibly TRBD2 (7 bases). Trimming removed 3 bases at V and 4 bases at J, with 11 bases between. Germline V lookup: CDR1 PRHDT, CDR2 FYEKMQ (reference sequence). The CDR3 extends over 14 amino acids. In nucleotides, the CDR3 is TGTGCCAGCAGCTTTTCGGGGGGCGCAGATACGCAGTATTTT. Translated: CASSFSGGADTQYF.

The chain recombines TRBV27 with TRBJ1-6, with 9 bases that match TRBD1. J was trimmed by 3 bases and V by 6 bases; bases with no gene match: 3. This CDR3 has 15 residues. The germline V gene has CDR1 MNHEY and CDR2 SMNVEV (reference sequence). The chain's CDR3 is CASRGQGHYNSPLHF. CDR3 sequence (DNA): TGTGCCAGCAGGGGACAGGGCCACTATAATTCACCCCTCCACTTT.

The V call is TRBV24-1, the J call TRBJ1-3, with D perhaps TRBD1 (5 bases). The V gene's germline CDR1 is KGHDR and CDR2 SFDVKD. The CDR3 runs to 16 residues. V lost 5 bases to trimming and J lost 7 bases, with 20 bases between them. CDR3 sequence: CATSGGDSTTRNTIYF. The CDR3 bases are TGTGCCACCAGTGGCGGGGACTCCACAACAAGGAACACCATATATTTT.

The genes are TRBV11-2 and TRBJ1-1; TRBD1 matches 8 bases. Trimming at V came to 5 bases and at J to 0 bases, leaving 8 bases not matched to a gene. The germline V gene has CDR1 SGHAT and CDR2 FQNNGV. The CDR3 is 16 residues long. The CDR3 region has the DNA TGTGCCAGCAGCGTGGACAGGGAGTCTTTGAACACTGAAGCTTTCTTT. Its protein is CASSVDRESLNTEAFF. Supplemented by reference TRBV11-2 and TRBJ1-1, the full variable domain reads EAGVAQSPRYKIIEKRQSVAFWCNPISGHATLYWYQQILGQGPKLLIQFQNNGVVDDSQLPKDRFSAERLKGVDSTLKIQPAKLEDSAVYLCASSVDRESLNTEAFFGQGTRLTVV.

This clone turned up a few times. CDR3 coding DNA: TGTGCCAGCAGCCTAACCTCTGGGGCCAACGTCCTGACTTTC. Protein sequence: CASSLTSGANVLTF. The chain combines TRBV7-9 with TRBJ2-6; no clear D gene. CDR1 SEHNR and CDR2 FQNEAQ come from the germline V gene (reference sequence). Trimming stripped 5 bases from V and 0 bases from J, with 5 bases between. The CDR3 spans 14 residues. The complete variable domain, with remaining parts taken from reference TRBV7-9 and TRBJ2-6, reads DTGVSQNPRHKITKRGQNVTFRCDPISEHNRLYWYRQTLGQGPEFLTYFQNEAQLEKSRLLSDRFSAERPKGSFSTLEIQRTEQGDSAMYLCASSLTSGANVLTFGAGSRLTVL.

This rearrangement joins TRBV19 to TRBJ2-7, with TRBD1 as a possible D gene (5 bases). This CDR3 region has 15 residues. With 1 base removed from V and 0 bases from J, the gap between germline ends came to 10 bases. Germline V gives CDR1 LNHDA, CDR2 SQIVND (reference sequence). CDR3: CASSIVGASSYEQYF. The CDR3 nucleotides are TGTGCCAGTAGTATAGTTGGGGCGTCCTCCTACGAGCAGTACTTC. The full variable domain, completed using reference TRBV19 and TRBJ2-7, is DGGITQSPKYLFRKEGQNVTLSCEQNLNHDAMYWYRQDPGQGLRLIYYSQIVNDFQKGDIAEGYSVSREKKESFPLTVTSAQKNPTAFYLCASSIVGASSYEQYFGPGTRLTVT.

This clone was found once. The CDR3 sequence: CASSAVVPGLNTEAFF. The CDR3 DNA reads as TGCGCCAGCAGCGCGGTGGTGCCCGGGTTGAACACTGAAGCTTTCTTT. The chain carries TRBV5-1 and TRBJ1-1; D gene uncertain. The V gene's germline CDR1 is SGHRS and CDR2 YFSETQ. Trimming took off 4 bases at V and 0 bases at J, with 16 bases between the two ends. The CDR3 spans 16 residues.

This chain joins TRBV5-8 and TRBJ1-2; D is undetermined. CDR1 and CDR2 (germline): SGHTS, YDEGEE. The CDR3 contains 16 residues. Between the trimmed V and J ends, which lost 0 bases and 4 bases, there was a span of 16 bases. CDR3 amino acids: CASSLEAGLSPYGYTF. The CDR3 region has the DNA TGTGCCAGCAGCTTGGAGGCAGGTCTTTCCCCCTATGGCTACACCTTC.

The sample holds a few counts of this clone. The V and J genes are TRBV28 and TRBJ1-2; D is ambiguous. Trimming cost V 7 bases and J 7 bases, with 19 bases left between them. Germline values: CDR1 MDHEN, CDR2 SYDVKM. The CDR3 runs 14 residues. CDR3: CASTFGPTNTGYTF. The CDR3 DNA reads TGTGCCAGCACCTTTGGCCCAACGAACACTGGCTACACCTTC.

V is TRBV5-1 and J is TRBJ2-3, with a weak D call TRBD1 (5 bases). This CDR3 region has 14 residues. From germline, CDR1 is SGHRS and CDR2 YFSETQ. V was pared by 0 bases and J by 4 bases, with 9 bases between. The CDR3: CASSLARAPDTQYF. CDR3 in DNA: TGCGCCAGCAGCTTGGCCAGGGCTCCAGATACGCAGTATTTT.

The chain recombines TRBV27 with TRBJ2-3, with 9 bases lining up with TRBD2. The CDR3 contains 17 residues. CDR1 and CDR2 (germline): MNHEY, SMNVEV (reference sequence). V lost 5 bases to trimming and J lost 9 bases; unmatched junction nucleotides: 18. The chain's CDR3 is CASSLRGLADAGGTQYF. Here the CDR3 DNA reads TGTGCCAGCAGTCTCCGGGGACTAGCTGACGCAGGGGGGACGCAGTATTTT.

The chain carries TRBV7-9 and TRBJ1-5, with D uncertain. V was clipped by 7 bases and J by 5 bases, with 12 bases between them. The CDR3 runs to 13 residues. Germline CDR1 reads SEHNR; CDR2 reads FQNEAQ (reference sequence). The CDR3 protein is CASTPTGHQPQHF. The DNA of the CDR3 is TGTGCCAGCACCCCGACCGGACATCAGCCCCAGCATTTT.

The rearrangement links TRBV12-3 or TRBV12-4 to TRBJ2-5; 7 bases match TRBD2. Germline trimming cut 5 bases from V and 6 bases from J; bases unmatched to any gene: 6. The CDR3 is 13 amino acids. In DNA, the CDR3 is TGTGCCAGCAGTCCGCGGGAGAGGCAGACCCAGTACTTC. It specifies CASSPRERQTQYF.

The chain carries TRBV12-3 or TRBV12-4 and TRBJ1-5; 10 bases are shared with TRBD1. This CDR3 comprises 13 residues. The J segment lost 9 bases and the V segment lost 6 bases, leaving 5 bases of the junction unmatched. DNA of the CDR3: TGTGCCAGCAGGACAGGGGGCGAGAGGCCCCAGCATTTT. Residues: CASRTGGERPQHF.

CDR3 sequence: CAIRDTGQGGEKLFF. CDR3 nucleotide sequence: TGTGCCATCAGGGATACGGGACAGGGCGGTGAAAAACTGTTTTTT. This chain connects TRBV10-3 to TRBJ1-4; 9 nucleotides match TRBD1. This CDR3 is 15 amino acids long. Per the germline V gene, CDR1 is ENHRY and CDR2 is SYGVKD. V trimming: 6 bases; J trimming: 7 bases; junction bases outside the gene matches: 9.

This clone has only one observation. J is TRBJ1-3 and V is TRBV24-1; 8 positions agree with TRBD1. Germline values: CDR1 KGHDR, CDR2 SFDVKD. Trimming took 3 bases from V and 2 from J; bases not matched to a gene: 14. The CDR3 loop spans 19 amino acids. CDR3 protein: CATSDPAPRTGWAGNTIYF. The CDR3 DNA reads TGTGCCACCAGTGATCCCGCCCCCCGGACAGGGTGGGCTGGAAACACCATATATTTT.

The chain employs TRBV10-3 and TRBJ2-1, with D perhaps matching TRBD1 (6 bases). There are 15 residues in the CDR3. The germline gives CDR1 ENHRY, CDR2 SYGVKD. V was pared by 5 bases and J by 1 base, with 12 bases between. CDR3 residues: CAISLRGASYNEQFF. The CDR3 bases are TGTGCCATCAGTCTCAGGGGAGCGTCCTACAATGAGCAGTTCTTC.

By its share, this clone is medium-sized. The chain is built from TRBV5-4 and TRBJ2-2; D might be TRBD1 or TRBD2, each matching 5 bases. Deletions cut 4 bases from V and 5 bases from J, with 18 bases between. The CDR3 has 16 amino acids. Germline values: CDR1 SGHNT, CDR2 YYREEE (reference sequence). The CDR3 DNA reads TGTGCCAGCAGCCCCCGGGACCGAGGAAATACCGGGGAGCTGTTTTTT. Its protein is CASSPRDRGNTGELFF. The full variable domain, its missing parts supplied by reference TRBV5-4 and TRBJ2-2, is ETGVTQSPTHLIKTRGQQVTLRCSSQSGHNTVSWYQQALGQGPQFIFQYYREEENGRGNFPPRFSGLQFPNYSSELNVNALELDDSALYLCASSPRDRGNTGELFFGEGSRLTVL.

The chain recombines TRBV28 with TRBJ1-2; D gene unclear. CDR1 MDHEN and CDR2 SYDVKM come from the germline V gene. The CDR3 loop spans 11 amino acids. V dropped 6 bases and J dropped 3 bases, with 5 bases sitting between them. The CDR3 region is CASSLDYGYTF. The CDR3 bases are TGTGCCAGCAGCTTGGACTATGGCTACACCTTC.